This is a list of T cell receptor beta chains from one sample in a study of OX40 agonist ivuxolimab in advanced cancers. Libraries were prepared by immunoSEQ multiplex PCR; TCRdb keeps only in-frame clonotypes and omits some of them. This sample has 25,000 to 35,000 clones; roughly 90% occur once, and the top ten carry 25% to 35%. The material sequenced was CD4+ or CD8+ T cells sorted from blood, taken in a trial of the OX40 agonist ivuxolimab. Source of these receptors: an adult with an advanced solid tumor such as melanoma, head and neck, liver or kidney cancer. CDR3s include the opening cysteine and the closing phenylalanine or tryptophan. A D gene is named only where the DNA matches it firmly. Clone size is not always given. Where it is, it says once, few, many or a class for expanded clones.

TRBV10-1	TRBJ2-7	-	-	CASSESWETEQYF	TGCGCCAGCAGTGAGTCGTGGGAAACCGAGCAGTACTTC
TRBV4-1	TRBJ1-2	-	-	CASSQETAEYGYTF	TGCGCCAGCAGCCAAGAGACAGCGGAATATGGCTACACCTTC
TRBV19	TRBJ1-1	-	-	CASSPVNVVGVNTEAFF	TGTGCCAGTAGTCCTGTAAATGTTGTAGGGGTGAACACTGAAGCTTTCTTT
TRBV14	TRBJ2-3	-	-	CASSQLAYTDTQYF	TGTGCCAGCAGCCAACTCGCCTACACAGATACGCAGTATTTT
TRBV25-1	TRBJ1-4	-	TRBD1	CASSQGAPNEKLFF	TGTGCCAGCAGCCAGGGGGCGCCTAATGAAAAACTGTTTTTT
TRBV27	TRBJ2-1	-	-	CASRPSGGPEQFF	TGTGCCAGCAGACCCTCCGGAGGGCCTGAGCAGTTCTTC
TRBV30	TRBJ2-7	-	TRBD1	CAWSGPLRDRFSYEQYF	TGTGCCTGGAGTGGACCCCTCCGGGACAGGTTCTCCTACGAGCAGTACTTC
TRBV28	TRBJ1-2	-	-	CASSRGPRGYTF	TGTGCCAGCAGTCGGGGGCCGCGGGGCTACACCTTC
TRBV7-9	TRBJ1-2	-	-	CASSLEVVGRASGYTF	TGTGCCAGCAGCTTAGAAGTGGTGGGCAGGGCAAGTGGCTACACCTTC
TRBV27	TRBJ1-6	-	-	CASSLVGQVSSPLHF	TGTGCCAGCAGTTTAGTCGGGCAGGTATCTTCACCCCTCCACTTT
TRBV6-1	TRBJ1-1	-	-	CASSESWGPGEAFF	TGTGCCAGCAGTGAAAGCTGGGGGCCGGGTGAAGCTTTCTTT
TRBV6-5	TRBJ2-1	-	-	CATTSSSYNEQFF	TGTGCCACTACATCAAGCTCCTACAATGAGCAGTTCTTC
TRBV7-9	TRBJ1-5	-	-	CASSPIRVGQPQHF	TGTGCCAGCAGCCCCATACGCGTGGGTCAGCCCCAGCATTTT
TRBV6-5	TRBJ2-2	-	-	CASSYLSPGELFF	TGTGCCAGCAGTTACCTCTCCCCCGGGGAGCTGTTTTTT
TRBV7-9	TRBJ2-1	-	TRBD2	CASSSTSGLAPSYEQFF	TGTGCCAGCAGCTCCACTAGTGGACTAGCTCCCTCCTATGAGCAGTTCTTC
TRBV7-9	TRBJ2-1	-	-	CASSLDGNNEQFF	TGTGCCAGCAGCTTGGACGGAAACAATGAGCAGTTCTTC
TRBV6-5	TRBJ1-5	-	-	CASSYSSVQPQHF	TGTGCCAGCAGTTATAGTAGTGTACAGCCCCAGCATTTT
TRBV2	TRBJ2-7	-	-	CASSEEGGENFLGYEQYF	TGTGCCAGCAGTGAAGAGGGCGGTGAAAATTTTCTGGGCTACGAGCAGTACTTC
TRBV5-6	TRBJ1-1	-	-	CASSLGLYTGRGTEAFF	TGTGCCAGCAGCTTGGGCTTATACACAGGGAGGGGCACTGAAGCTTTCTTT
TRBV7-3	TRBJ2-1	-	TRBD2	CASSLGTSGGSYNEQFF	TGTGCCAGCAGCTTGGGGACTAGCGGGGGCTCCTACAATGAGCAGTTCTTC
TRBV4-2	TRBJ1-1	-	-	CASSLDREAFF	TGTGCCAGCAGCCTCGACAGGGAAGCTTTCTTT
TRBV27	TRBJ1-5	-	-	CASSLGGLSNQPQHF	TGTGCCAGCAGTTTAGGCGGCCTCAGCAATCAGCCCCAGCATTTT
TRBV13	TRBJ1-1	-	-	CASSLGQGEAFF	TGTGCCAGCAGCTTAGGACAGGGTGAAGCTTTCTTT
TRBV5-1	TRBJ2-3	-	TRBD1	CASSSWTGGDTQYF	TGCGCCAGCAGCTCTTGGACAGGGGGAGATACGCAGTATTTT
TRBV27	TRBJ2-1	-	-	CASSSTTQGNEQFF	TGTGCCAGCAGTTCCACGACTCAGGGGAATGAGCAGTTCTTC
TRBV11-2	TRBJ1-6	-	-	CASSLEWRAVDSPLHF	TGTGCCAGCAGCTTAGAGTGGCGGGCGGTTGATTCACCCCTCCACTTT
TRBV7-2	TRBJ2-7	few	TRBD2	CASSYHSGGAYEQYF	TGTGCCAGCAGCTACCATAGCGGGGGGGCCTACGAGCAGTACTTC
TRBV5-1	TRBJ2-3	-	TRBD2	CASSFTSGGADTQYF	TGCGCCAGCAGCTTTACTAGCGGGGGGGCAGATACGCAGTATTTT
TRBV6-6	TRBJ2-5	-	TRBD1	CASSYLGQGEEGQYF	TGTGCCAGCAGTTACCTCGGACAGGGGGAAGAAGGGCAGTACTTC
TRBV6-6	TRBJ2-7	-	-	CASSEGRVQYEQYF	TGTGCCAGCAGTGAGGGGCGAGTGCAGTACGAGCAGTACTTC
TRBV7-9	TRBJ2-1	-	-	CASSFGTTEQFF	TGTGCCAGCAGCTTCGGGACGACAGAGCAGTTCTTC
TRBV6-6	TRBJ2-7	-	-	CASSYEPSSSYEQYF	TGTGCCAGCAGTTACGAGCCGTCGAGCTCCTACGAGCAGTACTTC
TRBV6-1	TRBJ1-2	-	-	CASTLTGNPNYGYTF	TGTGCCAGCACCCTAACAGGGAATCCTAACTATGGCTACACCTTC
TRBV7-8	TRBJ2-1	few	TRBD2	CASSLEAGGLYNEQFF	TGTGCCAGCAGCTTAGAGGCGGGAGGACTCTACAATGAGCAGTTCTTC
TRBV7-9	TRBJ2-3	once	-	CASTHPFKPDTQYF	TGTGCCAGCACCCACCCTTTTAAGCCAGATACGCAGTATTTT
TRBV7-9	TRBJ2-1	-	-	CASGDSTKYNEQFF	TGTGCCAGCGGCGACAGTACCAAGTACAATGAGCAGTTCTTC
TRBV9	TRBJ2-7	-	-	CASSQGQTPYEQYF	TGTGCCAGCAGCCAAGGACAGACCCCTTACGAGCAGTACTTC
TRBV27	TRBJ2-3	-	TRBD2	CASSWASGGPTDTQYF	TGTGCCAGCAGTTGGGCTAGCGGGGGGCCCACAGATACGCAGTATTTT
TRBV7-9	TRBJ2-6	-	-	CASTAVGGALSGANVLTF	TGTGCCAGCACCGCGGTTGGGGGGGCCCTCTCTGGGGCCAACGTCCTGACTTTC
TRBV6-5	TRBJ2-7	-	TRBD1	CASAPVGGASYEQYF	TGTGCCAGCGCGCCCGTAGGGGGCGCTTCCTACGAGCAGTACTTC
TRBV5-4	TRBJ2-7	-	-	CASSELGGVYEQYF	TGTGCCAGCAGCGAGCTCGGGGGCGTCTACGAGCAGTACTTC
TRBV4-1	TRBJ2-7	few	-	CASSQVQSYEQYF	TGCGCCAGCAGCCAAGTCCAGTCCTACGAGCAGTACTTC
TRBV5-4	TRBJ1-2	-	-	CASILPGDGYTF	TGTGCCAGCATCCTCCCCGGGGATGGCTACACCTTC
TRBV29-1	TRBJ1-1	-	-	CSVEEPDLQGTTEAFF	TGCAGCGTTGAAGAGCCGGATCTGCAGGGGACCACTGAAGCTTTCTTT
TRBV28	TRBJ2-7	-	-	CASSLGGYEQYF	TGTGCCAGCAGTTTAGGAGGGTACGAGCAGTACTTC
TRBV27	TRBJ1-2	-	TRBD1	CASSLFRSGQGKRGYTF	TGTGCCAGCAGTTTATTTCGGAGCGGACAGGGGAAGCGGGGCTACACCTTC
TRBV9	TRBJ2-1	-	TRBD2	CASSVGTSGRGEQFF	TGTGCCAGCAGCGTTGGGACTAGCGGGAGGGGCGAGCAGTTCTTC
TRBV28	TRBJ2-7	few	-	CASSFTDMGEQYF	TGTGCCAGCAGTTTCACGGATATGGGCGAGCAGTACTTC
TRBV13	TRBJ2-3	-	-	CASSLGPTEADTQYF	TGTGCCAGCAGCTTAGGGCCCACAGAGGCAGATACGCAGTATTTT
TRBV29-1	TRBJ2-7	-	TRBD2	CSVGDGTSGYEQYF	TGCAGCGTCGGGGATGGGACTAGCGGCTACGAGCAGTACTTC
TRBV19	TRBJ2-2	-	-	CASKHRAEGAGELFF	TGTGCCAGTAAACACAGGGCCGAGGGGGCCGGGGAGCTGTTTTTT
TRBV9	TRBJ2-1	-	-	CASSPGGRGHEQFF	TGTGCCAGCAGCCCCGGTGGGAGGGGGCATGAGCAGTTCTTC
TRBV11-1	TRBJ2-7	-	-	CASSPSGRETYEQYF	TGTGCCAGCAGCCCCTCGGGCCGGGAAACCTACGAGCAGTACTTC